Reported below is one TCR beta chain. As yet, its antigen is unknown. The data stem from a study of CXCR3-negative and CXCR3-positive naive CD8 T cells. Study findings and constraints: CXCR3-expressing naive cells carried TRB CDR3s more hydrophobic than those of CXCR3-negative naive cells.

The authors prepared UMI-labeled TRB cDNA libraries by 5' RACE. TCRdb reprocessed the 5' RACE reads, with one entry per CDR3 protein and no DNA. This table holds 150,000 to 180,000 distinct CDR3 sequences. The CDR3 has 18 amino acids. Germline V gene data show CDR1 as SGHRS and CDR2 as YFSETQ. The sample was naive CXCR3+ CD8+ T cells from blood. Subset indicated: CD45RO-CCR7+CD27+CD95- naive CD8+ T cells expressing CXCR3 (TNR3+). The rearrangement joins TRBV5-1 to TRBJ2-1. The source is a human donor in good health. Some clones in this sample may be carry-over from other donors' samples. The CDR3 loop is CASSLESVGGATYNEQFF.